The 18 T cell receptor beta chains in this list originate from one sample, sequenced in a study of T cell repertoires in cytomegalovirus infection. TCRdb recomputed calls from the reads with MiXCR, one row per CDR3 protein. In the table there are about 490,000 distinct CDR3 sequences, approximately 15% of which are singletons. Material for sequencing was CD8+ T cells from PBMCs. These receptors were collected from a human donor in good health (CMV status not recorded). Some clones in this sample may be carry-over from other donors' samples.

Turning to this clonotype: Likely a read error: the CDR3 ends without its conserved phenylalanine or tryptophan. The chain combines TRBV7-6 with TRBJ2-1; tentatively, D is TRBD1 or TRBD2 (6 bases each). V shed 5 bases and J shed 3 bases, with 29 bases lying between them. Germline CDR1 is SGHVS and CDR2 is FNYEAQ. This CDR3 has 20 amino acids. Written as DNA, the CDR3 is TGTGCCAGCAGCGGATCGGGACATGGTTTACGGGAGAGTGGCTACAATGAGCAGTTCTGC. Translated: CASSGSGHGLRESGYNEQFC.

In this sample, this clonotype turned up many times. V is TRBV7-9 and J is TRBJ1-6; the match to TRBD1 covers 8 bases. J lost 13 bases, V lost 5 bases, and 7 bases had no gene match. CDR3 length: 13 amino acids. Germline CDR1 SEHNR, CDR2 FQNEAQ (reference sequence). CDR3 sequence: CASSPGTGLPLHF. CDR3 bases: TGTGCCAGCAGCCCTGGGACAGGACTTCCCCTCCACTTT.

This clonotype was detected a few times. V and J are TRBV11-2 and TRBJ2-7; the D is unclear. Germline assignment: CDR1 SGHAT and CDR2 FQNNGV. This CDR3 spans 14 amino acids. Trimming pared 5 bases from V and 5 bases from J, leaving 16 bases between. The CDR3 loop reads CASSMPGSRDEQYF. CDR3 in DNA: TGTGCCAGCAGCATGCCGGGCTCCCGGGACGAGCAGTACTTC.

This clonotype appeared a few times. The rearrangement links TRBV5-1 to TRBJ2-1; maybe TRBD2 (6 bases). V was trimmed by 4 bases and J by 1 base, leaving 24 bases between them. Germline V gene lookup returns CDR1 SGHRS and CDR2 YFSETQ. This CDR3 spans 19 amino acids. In DNA form, the CDR3 reads TGCGCCAGCAGCCCGGACGGTAGCGGTCGGAGGAAATCCTACAATGAGCAGTTCTTC. Protein sequence: CASSPDGSGRRKSYNEQFF.

The chain links TRBV2 to TRBJ1-5, with D possibly being TRBD1 (5 bases). This CDR3 has 14 residues. The V and J ends lost 4 bases and 7 bases respectively, with 14 bases between them. Germline V CDR1 and CDR2: SNHLY, FYNNEI. The DNA of the CDR3 is TGTGCCAGCAGTGGTCAGGGTCTAAGGCAGCCCCAGCATTTT. Translated: CASSGQGLRQPQHF.

This clonotype has a count of ten or more. The CDR3 DNA is TGTGCCAGCAGCTACACGACAGGACCTAAGGGGACTGAAGCTTTCTTT. This codes for CASSYTTGPKGTEAFF. The chain carries TRBV7-4 and TRBJ1-1, with D maybe TRBD1 (6 bases). Per germline, CDR1 SGHVT and CDR2 SQSDAQ. The V end was cut by 4 bases, the J end by 5 bases, with 20 bases between. This CDR3 has 16 residues.

Comment on this clonotype: A read error may explain this, as a much larger clone is one base away. Because the CDR3 is missing its conserved closing phenylalanine or tryptophan, this is likely a read error. The genes are TRBV6-1 and TRBJ2-1, with 8 bases matching TRBD2. The length of the CDR3 is 15 residues. Per the germline V gene, CDR1 is MNHNS and CDR2 is SASEGT. After removal of 7 bases from V and 7 bases from J, the junction contained 12 bases not matched to a gene. CDR3 nucleotide sequence: TGTGCCAGCACGCCCGCACCCGGGAGGGGAAATGAGCAGTTCTTA. Translated: CASTPAPGRGNEQFL.

Ten or more counts support this clonotype. This chain uses TRBV12-3 or TRBV12-4 with TRBJ2-5; 11 bases agree with TRBD2. After removal of 6 bases from V and 5 bases from J, the junction contained 5 bases not matched to a gene. This CDR3 spans 14 amino acids. The CDR3 loop is CASRGLAARETQYF. As DNA, the CDR3 is TGTGCCAGCAGGGGACTAGCGGCCCGTGAGACCCAGTACTTC.

CDR3 residues: CASGPPGQGQTQYF. For the CDR3, the DNA is TGTGCTAGTGGTCCCCCGGGACAGGGCCAGACCCAGTACTTC. The chain joins TRBV12-5 to TRBJ2-5; 9 bases are shared with TRBD1. Trimming cost V 5 bases and J 6 bases; bases outside gene matches: 7. The germline gives CDR1 LGHNT, CDR2 FRNRAP. CDR3 size: 14 residues.

The chain combines TRBV4-1 with TRBJ2-1; no clear D. The CDR3 totals 12 residues. The V end lost 5 bases, the J end lost 7 bases, and 9 bases lay between the germline ends. Germline V CDR1 and CDR2: MGHRA, YSYEKL. This chain's CDR3 is CASSARSNEQFF. In DNA, the CDR3 is TGCGCCAGCAGCGCCCGGAGTAATGAGCAGTTCTTC.

V gene TRBV2 combines with J gene TRBJ2-3, with 9 bases lining up with TRBD2. CDR1 and CDR2 (germline): SNHLY, FYNNEI. This CDR3 is built from 16 residues. Trimming cost V 9 bases and J 1 base; bases outside gene matches: 11. In DNA form, the CDR3 reads TGTGCCAGTCCTAACTTGGCGGGGGGGCGCACAGATACGCAGTATTTT. Amino acid sequence: CASPNLAGGRTDTQYF. Full variable domain (outside the CDR3, taken from reference TRBV2 and TRBJ2-3): EPEVTQTPSHQVTQMGQEVILRCVPISNHLYFYWYRQILGQKVEFLVSFYNNEISEKSEIFDDQFSVERPDGSNFTLKIRSTKLEDSAMYFCASPNLAGGRTDTQYFGPGTRLTVL.

This clonotype was recorded a few times. The chain combines TRBV28 with TRBJ1-1, with TRBD1 matching over 9 bases. The CDR3 has 12 residues. Germline trimming cut 7 bases from V and 12 bases from J; bases unmatched to any gene: 9. From germline, CDR1 is MDHEN and CDR2 SYDVKM. Here the CDR3 DNA reads TGTGCCAGCATCGGTCGTGGACAGGGGACTTTCTTT. Its translation is CASIGRGQGTFF.

This clonotype has just a few counts. The rearrangement uses TRBV6-1 and TRBJ2-3; D unclear. This CDR3 is built from 15 residues. CDR1 MNHNS and CDR2 SASEGT come from the germline V gene. The germline V and J ends were trimmed by 2 bases and 3 bases, with 12 bases remaining between them. CDR3 in amino acids: CASSEMPGRTDTQYF. The CDR3 region has the DNA TGTGCCAGCAGTGAAATGCCGGGCAGAACAGATACGCAGTATTTT.

The sample holds many counts of this clonotype. The rearrangement links TRBV7-9 to TRBJ2-3, with 7 bases that match TRBD1. V was pared by 4 bases and J by 0 bases, with 10 bases of the junction left unmatched. The CDR3 is 17 residues long. CDR1 SEHNR and CDR2 FQNEAQ come from the germline V gene (reference sequence). CDR3 DNA: TGTGCCAGCAGCTCCACCAGGACAGGACCCAGCACAGATACGCAGTATTTT. Translated: CASSSTRTGPSTDTQYF.

This clonotype showed up many times. For the CDR3, the DNA is TGTGCCAGCAGCTTAGACCATGGGGGCAATCAGCCCCAGCATTTT. Protein product: CASSLDHGGNQPQHF. The chain couples TRBV7-3 to TRBJ1-5; no clear D gene. The CDR3 length is 15 residues. Germline CDR1 and CDR2: SGHTA and FQGTGA. V was pared by 2 bases and J by 2 bases, with 10 bases between.

There are a few counts of this clonotype. V gene TRBV5-1 combines with J gene TRBJ1-1; D call uncertain. The CDR3 runs to 12 residues. Trimming removed 4 bases from V and 4 bases from J, with 8 bases in between. Germline V CDR1 and CDR2: SGHRS, YFSETQ. The CDR3 nucleotides are TGCGCCAGCAGCCCTCATAGCACTGAAGCTTTCTTT. This sequence encodes CASSPHSTEAFF.

This clonotype was observed a handful of times. The chain employs TRBV7-6 and TRBJ1-1; D gene unclear. This CDR3 has 15 residues. Trimming left V 5 bases short and J 1 base short, with 14 bases between. Per germline, CDR1 SGHVS and CDR2 FNYEAQ. The CDR3 region is CASSPEYSSNTEAFF. The CDR3, as DNA: TGTGCCAGCAGCCCCGAGTACAGTTCGAACACTGAAGCTTTCTTT.

This chain joins TRBV7-3 and TRBJ2-2, with D uncertain. Looked up from germline, CDR1 is SGHTA and CDR2 is FQGTGA. This CDR3 is built from 16 residues. The V and J ends lost 1 base and 1 base respectively, with 10 bases between them. CDR3: CASSLKGIGNTGELFF. DNA of the CDR3: TGTGCCAGCAGCTTAAAAGGGATAGGGAACACCGGGGAGCTGTTTTTT.